This T cell receptor beta chain was recorded in a study of cytomegalovirus exposure and HLA in healthy donors. In nominal health when sampled, donors likely had unrecorded immune exposures nonetheless. A remark on this clone: The antigen is undetermined.

A multiplex PCR was run with 60 Vbeta primers and 13 Jbeta primers. Assay used: immunoSEQ multiplex PCR; TCRdb lists only in-frame clones, some missing. This repertoire includes approximately 190,000 clones. The CDR3 sequence is 13 residues long. Study-wide results and caveats: In a later analysis, the majority of CMV-associated beta chains seemingly showed HLA restriction. At a 0.05 false discovery rate, a later analysis found over 15,000 TCR beta sequences to be associated with HLA alleles.

The chain combines TRBV1 with TRBJ2-2; TRBD2, as called in the table, went unchecked against the DNA. TRBV1 is marked as a pseudogene. The sequenced material came from PBMCs. This clonotype was sampled from a man aged 25 to 45 in good health and CMV-seronegative. The CDR3 here is CTSSHYWTGELFF. The CDR3 DNA reads TGCACCAGCAGCCACTACTGGACCGGGGAGCTGTTTTTT.